These 5 T cell receptor beta chains originate from one sample sequenced in a study of shared clonotypes between healthy human individuals (TCRdb year 2020). Library prep was done by the immunoSEQ multiplex PCR assay. The source is immuneACCESS, and TCRdb retained only in-frame sequences with V and J called. Part of the clones is not carried over; for the studies checked, unresolved V genes explain less than half of this, and the remainder is unexplained. The sample table shows hundreds of thousands of clones, and almost 97% are seen once. The ten most abundant clones make up 0.055% to 0.075% of the sample. Sample: naive CD4+ T cells sorted from blood. Per the publication, the cell subset or site label means: CD45RA+ positively selected. These receptors were taken from a woman under 40 in good health.

The chain joins TRBV20-1 to TRBJ2-3, with D uncertain. The CDR3 is made up of 11 amino acids. V was shortened by 4 bases and J by 6 bases, with 8 bases between the two germline ends. The germline gives CDR1 DFQATT, CDR2 SNEGSKA (reference sequence). The CDR3 DNA is TGCAGTGCTAAGAGAGCGGATACGCAGTATTTT. Encoded protein: CSAKRADTQYF.

This rearrangement joins TRBV2 to TRBJ2-2; TRBD1 is a possible D gene (6 bases). The V end was cut by 3 bases, the J end by 4 bases, with 15 bases between. The CDR3 consists of 16 residues. Germline loops: CDR1 SNHLY, CDR2 FYNNEI. The CDR3 sequence is CASSDLARGVTGELFF. CDR3 nucleotide sequence: TGTGCCAGCAGTGATTTAGCCAGGGGAGTCACCGGGGAGCTGTTTTTT.

The count of this clone is one. The chain has TRBV11-2 and TRBJ2-7; the D call may be TRBD1 or TRBD2 (5 bases each). The V gene's germline CDR1 is SGHAT and CDR2 FQNNGV. V lost 3 bases and J 2 bases, leaving 14 bases between the germline ends. The CDR3 runs 15 residues. The CDR3 loop reads CASSFSGPGAYEQYF. CDR3 bases: TGTGCCAGCAGCTTCTCGGGGCCCGGTGCCTACGAGCAGTACTTC.

This clone was seen only once. The rearrangement joins TRBV29-1 to TRBJ2-5, with D perhaps given as TRBD1 or TRBD2 (5 bases each). CDR1 is SQVTM and CDR2 is ANQGSEA in the germline V gene. This CDR3 region has 14 residues. The V end was cut by 5 bases, the J end by 3 bases, with 16 bases between. The CDR3 protein is CSVQRQWGEETQYF. In nucleotides, the CDR3 is TGCAGCGTTCAAAGACAGTGGGGAGAAGAGACCCAGTACTTC.

V gene TRBV6-4 combines with J gene TRBJ2-7; 12 nucleotides line up with TRBD1. The J call is doubtful: the DNA matches TRBJ2-5 better. The CDR3 contains 15 residues. Germline V gene sequence: CDR1 MRHNA, CDR2 SNTAGT. For the CDR3, the DNA is TGTGCCAGCAACCCGGGACAGGGGGCCCAAGAGACCCAGTACTTC. It specifies CASNPGQGAQETQYF.